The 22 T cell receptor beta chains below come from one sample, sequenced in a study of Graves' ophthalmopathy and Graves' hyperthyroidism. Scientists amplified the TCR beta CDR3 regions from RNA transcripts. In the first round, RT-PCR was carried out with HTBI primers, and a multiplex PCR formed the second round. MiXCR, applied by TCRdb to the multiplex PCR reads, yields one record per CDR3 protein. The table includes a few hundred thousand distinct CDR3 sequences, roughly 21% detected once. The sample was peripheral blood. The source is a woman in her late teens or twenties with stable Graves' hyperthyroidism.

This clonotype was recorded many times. The CDR3 DNA reads TGTGCCAGCAGTGACGGGACAGGGGGTTTCAATCAGCCCCAGCATTTT. Residues: CASSDGTGGFNQPQHF. The chain carries TRBV25-1 and TRBJ1-5, with 11 bases identical to TRBD1. The CDR3 is made up of 16 amino acids. V shed 3 bases, J shed 3 bases, and the junction held 4 bases outside the gene matches. Germline CDR1 reads MGHDK; CDR2 reads SYGVNS. The full variable domain, in which reference TRBV25-1 and TRBJ1-5 provide the parts outside the CDR3, is EADIYQTPRYLVIGTGKKITLECSQTMGHDKMYWYQQDPGMELHLIHYSYGVNSTEKGDLSSESTVSRIRTEHFPLTLESARPSHTSQYLCASSDGTGGFNQPQHFGDGTRLSIL.

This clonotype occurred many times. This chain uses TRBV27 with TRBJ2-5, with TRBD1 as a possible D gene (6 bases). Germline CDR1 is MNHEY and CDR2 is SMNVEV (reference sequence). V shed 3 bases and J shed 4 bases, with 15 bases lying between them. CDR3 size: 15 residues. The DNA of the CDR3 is TGTGCCAGCAGTTTTGGAGGAACAGGGCTAGAGACCCAGTACTTC. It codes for CASSFGGTGLETQYF.

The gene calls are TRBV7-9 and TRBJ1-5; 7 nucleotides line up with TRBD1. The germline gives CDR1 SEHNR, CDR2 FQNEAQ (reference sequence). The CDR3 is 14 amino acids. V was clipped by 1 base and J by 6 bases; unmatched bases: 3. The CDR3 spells CASSLGGGSQPQHF. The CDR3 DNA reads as TGTGCCAGCAGCTTAGGAGGGGGCTCTCAGCCCCAGCATTTT.

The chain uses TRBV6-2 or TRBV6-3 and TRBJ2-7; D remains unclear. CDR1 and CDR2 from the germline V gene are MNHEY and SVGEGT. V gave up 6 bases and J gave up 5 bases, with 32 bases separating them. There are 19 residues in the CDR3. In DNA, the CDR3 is TGTGCCAGCAGAGTTAAGGAAAGTCTTCGGACGCCCGGAGCGCACGAGCAGTACTTC. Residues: CASRVKESLRTPGAHEQYF.

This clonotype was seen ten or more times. The CDR3 protein is CASSPNYLVSNTGELFF. For the CDR3, the DNA is TGCGCCAGCAGCCCCAACTATCTAGTTTCGAACACCGGGGAGCTGTTTTTT. This chain connects TRBV4-1 to TRBJ2-2; D call uncertain. Trimming shortened V by 4 bases and J by 0 bases, and 15 bases separated the two germline ends. The CDR3 has 17 amino acids. Germline V lookup: CDR1 MGHRA, CDR2 YSYEKL.

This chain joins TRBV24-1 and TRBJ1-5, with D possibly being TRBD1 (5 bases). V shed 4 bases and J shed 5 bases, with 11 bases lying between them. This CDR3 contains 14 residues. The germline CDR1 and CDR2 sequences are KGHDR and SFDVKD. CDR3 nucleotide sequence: TGTGCCACCAGTGACGTTGACAGAGATCAGCCCCAGCATTTT. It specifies CATSDVDRDQPQHF.

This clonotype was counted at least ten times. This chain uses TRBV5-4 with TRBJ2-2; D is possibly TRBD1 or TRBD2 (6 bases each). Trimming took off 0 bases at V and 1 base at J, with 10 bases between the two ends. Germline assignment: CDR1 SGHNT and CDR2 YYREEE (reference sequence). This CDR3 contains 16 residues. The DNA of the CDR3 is TGTGCCAGCAGCTTGGCACAGGGAGGGAACACCGGGGAGCTGTTTTTT. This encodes CASSLAQGGNTGELFF.

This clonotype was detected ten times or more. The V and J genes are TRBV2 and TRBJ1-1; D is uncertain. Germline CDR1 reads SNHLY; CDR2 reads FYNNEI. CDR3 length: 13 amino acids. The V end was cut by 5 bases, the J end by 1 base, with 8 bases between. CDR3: CASSTEENTEAFF. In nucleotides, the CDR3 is TGTGCCAGCAGTACCGAGGAGAACACTGAAGCTTTCTTT.

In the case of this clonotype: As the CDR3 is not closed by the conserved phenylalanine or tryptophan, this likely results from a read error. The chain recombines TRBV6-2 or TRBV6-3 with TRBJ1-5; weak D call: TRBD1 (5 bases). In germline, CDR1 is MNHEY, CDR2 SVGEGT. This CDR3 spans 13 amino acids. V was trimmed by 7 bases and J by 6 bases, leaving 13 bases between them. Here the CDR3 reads CASTFGGGQPQHS. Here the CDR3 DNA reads TGTGCCAGCACCTTTGGGGGAGGTCAGCCCCAGCATTCT.

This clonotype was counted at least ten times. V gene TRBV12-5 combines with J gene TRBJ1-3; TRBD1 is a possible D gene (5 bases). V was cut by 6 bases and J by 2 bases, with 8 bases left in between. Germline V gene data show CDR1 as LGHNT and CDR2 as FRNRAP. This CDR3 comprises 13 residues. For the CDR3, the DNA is TGTGCTAGTGGCGACAGTACTGGAAACACCATATATTTT. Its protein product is CASGDSTGNTIYF.

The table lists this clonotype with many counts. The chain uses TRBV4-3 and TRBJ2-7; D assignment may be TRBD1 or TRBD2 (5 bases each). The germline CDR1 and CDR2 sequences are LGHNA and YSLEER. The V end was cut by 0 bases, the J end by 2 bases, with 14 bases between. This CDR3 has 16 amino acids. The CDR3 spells CASSQDVGTAAYEQYF. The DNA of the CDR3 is TGCGCCAGCAGCCAAGATGTGGGGACGGCCGCCTACGAGCAGTACTTC.

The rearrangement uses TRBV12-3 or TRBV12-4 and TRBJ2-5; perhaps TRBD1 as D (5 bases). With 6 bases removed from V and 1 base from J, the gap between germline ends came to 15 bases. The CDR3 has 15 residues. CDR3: CASSFAGQAQETQYF. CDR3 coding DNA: TGTGCCAGCAGCTTCGCAGGGCAGGCCCAAGAGACCCAGTACTTC.

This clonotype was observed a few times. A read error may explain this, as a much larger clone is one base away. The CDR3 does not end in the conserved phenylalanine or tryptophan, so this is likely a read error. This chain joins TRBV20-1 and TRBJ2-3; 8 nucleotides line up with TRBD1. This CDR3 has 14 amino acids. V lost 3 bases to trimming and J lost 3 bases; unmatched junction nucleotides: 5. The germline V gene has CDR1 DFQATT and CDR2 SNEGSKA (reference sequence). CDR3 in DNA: TGCAGTGCTAGCAGGGGGCAAGTTACAGATACGCAGTATTGT. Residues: CSASRGQVTDTQYC.

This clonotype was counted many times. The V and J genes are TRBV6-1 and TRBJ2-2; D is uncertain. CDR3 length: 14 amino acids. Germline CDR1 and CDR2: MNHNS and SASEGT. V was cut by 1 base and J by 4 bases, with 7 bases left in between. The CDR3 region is CASSEVSSTGELFF. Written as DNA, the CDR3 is TGTGCCAGCAGTGAAGTCTCGAGCACCGGGGAGCTGTTTTTT.

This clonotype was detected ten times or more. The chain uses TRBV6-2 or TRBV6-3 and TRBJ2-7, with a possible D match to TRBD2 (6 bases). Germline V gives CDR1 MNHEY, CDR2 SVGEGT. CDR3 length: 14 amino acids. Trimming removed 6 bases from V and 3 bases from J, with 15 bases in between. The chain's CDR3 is CASRTTRERYEQYF. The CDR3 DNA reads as TGTGCCAGCAGGACGACTAGAGAACGCTACGAGCAGTACTTC.

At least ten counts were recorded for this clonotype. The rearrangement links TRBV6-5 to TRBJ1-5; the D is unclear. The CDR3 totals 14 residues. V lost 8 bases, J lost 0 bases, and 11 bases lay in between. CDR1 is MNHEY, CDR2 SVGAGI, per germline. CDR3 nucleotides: TGTGCCAGCGCGACAAGGCATAGCAATCAGCCCCAGCATTTT. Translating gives CASATRHSNQPQHF.

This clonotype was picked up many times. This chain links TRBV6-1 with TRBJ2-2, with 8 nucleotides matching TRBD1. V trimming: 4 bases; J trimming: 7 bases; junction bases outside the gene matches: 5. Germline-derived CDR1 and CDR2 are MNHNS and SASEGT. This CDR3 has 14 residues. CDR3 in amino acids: CASSAQGANGELFF. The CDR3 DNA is TGTGCCAGCAGTGCCCAGGGGGCGAACGGGGAGCTGTTTTTT.

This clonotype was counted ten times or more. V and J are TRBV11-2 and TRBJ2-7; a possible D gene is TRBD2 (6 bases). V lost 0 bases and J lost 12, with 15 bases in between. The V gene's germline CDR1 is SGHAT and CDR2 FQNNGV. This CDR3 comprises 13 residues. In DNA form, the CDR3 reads TGTGCCAGCAGCTTAGATCTAGGTACCGGGAGGTACTTC. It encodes CASSLDLGTGRYF.

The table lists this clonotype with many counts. CDR3 in DNA: TGCAGTGCGTGGGACAGTAGAAATCAGCCCCAGCATTTT. Its protein product is CSAWDSRNQPQHF. The chain carries TRBV20-1 and TRBJ1-5; 7 bases agree with TRBD1. Germline V gene data show CDR1 as DFQATT and CDR2 as SNEGSKA (reference sequence). The V and J ends lost 6 bases and 4 bases, in that order; junction bases with no gene match: 6. The CDR3 runs 13 residues.

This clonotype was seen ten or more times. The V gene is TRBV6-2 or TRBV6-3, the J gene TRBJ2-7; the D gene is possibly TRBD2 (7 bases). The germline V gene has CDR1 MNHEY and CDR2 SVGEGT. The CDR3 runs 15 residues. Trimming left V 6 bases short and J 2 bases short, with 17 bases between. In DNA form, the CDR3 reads TGTGCCAGCAGCTATCCTAGCGGACAGACCTACGAGCAGTACTTC. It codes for CASSYPSGQTYEQYF.

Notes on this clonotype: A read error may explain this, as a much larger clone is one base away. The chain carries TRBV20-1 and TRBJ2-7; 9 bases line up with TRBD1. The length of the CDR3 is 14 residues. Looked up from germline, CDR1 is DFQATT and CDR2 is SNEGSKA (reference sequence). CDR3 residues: CIARNRGRSYEQYF. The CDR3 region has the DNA TGCATTGCGAGGAACAGGGGGCGGTCCTACGAGCAGTACTTC.

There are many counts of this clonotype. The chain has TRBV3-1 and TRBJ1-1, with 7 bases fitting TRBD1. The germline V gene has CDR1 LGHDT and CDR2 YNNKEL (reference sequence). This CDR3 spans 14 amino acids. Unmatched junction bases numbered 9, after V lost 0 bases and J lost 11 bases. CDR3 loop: CASSQEWTGVVAFF. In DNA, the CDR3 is TGTGCCAGCAGCCAAGAGTGGACAGGAGTCGTGGCTTTCTTT.